This T cell receptor beta chain was sequenced for a study of breast tumors, draining lymph nodes, adjacent tissues. General study findings and limits: Tumor T cell lymph node origin was a supported hypothesis, not proven. Tumor repertoires ranked between lymph nodes and nontumor tissue in diversity, with V and J gene preferences. Compared with basal-like, luminal-like tumors shared significantly more repertoire with nontumor tissue.

TCRdb ran MiXCR on the multiplex PCR reads and lists one entry per CDR3 protein. The data hold roughly 86,000 distinct CDR3 sequences, with around 20% observed a single time. Details on this clonotype: Its specificity is not known.

Axillary draining lymph nodes of breast cancer patients supplied the node samples. Trimming removed 5 bases from V and 0 bases from J, with 8 bases in between. The CDR3 consists of 15 residues. Per germline, CDR1 SGHAT and CDR2 FQDESV (reference sequence). The TCR originated in a female donor with breast cancer. Some clones in this sample may be carry-over from other donors' samples. Specimen: axillary lymph node tissue. This chain links TRBV11-1 with TRBJ2-6, with D uncertain. CDR3 amino acids: CASSQSNSGANVLTF. The DNA of the CDR3 is TGTGCCAGCAGCCAATCAAACTCTGGGGCCAACGTCCTGACTTTC.